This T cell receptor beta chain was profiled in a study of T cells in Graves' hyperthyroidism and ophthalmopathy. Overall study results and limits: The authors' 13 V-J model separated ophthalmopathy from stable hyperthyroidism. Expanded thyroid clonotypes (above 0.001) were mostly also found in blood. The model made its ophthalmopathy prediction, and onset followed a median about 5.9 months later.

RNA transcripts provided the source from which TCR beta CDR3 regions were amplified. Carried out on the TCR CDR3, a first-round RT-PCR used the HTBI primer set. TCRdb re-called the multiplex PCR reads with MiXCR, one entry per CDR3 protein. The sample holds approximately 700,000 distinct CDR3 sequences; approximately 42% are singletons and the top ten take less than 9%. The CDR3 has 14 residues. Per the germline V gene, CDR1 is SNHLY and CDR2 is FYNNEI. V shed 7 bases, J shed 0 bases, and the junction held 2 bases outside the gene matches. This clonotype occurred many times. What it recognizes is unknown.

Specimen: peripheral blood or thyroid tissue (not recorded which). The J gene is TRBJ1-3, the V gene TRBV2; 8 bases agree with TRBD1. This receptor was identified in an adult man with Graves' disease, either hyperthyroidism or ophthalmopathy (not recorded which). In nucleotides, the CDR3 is TGTGCCAGCATACAGGGGGACTCTGGAAACACCATATATTTT. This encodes CASIQGDSGNTIYF.